Listed below are T cell receptor beta chains from one sample, sequenced in a study of blood T cells in healthy people across ages. TCRdb itself ran the 5' RACE reads through MiXCR, one entry per CDR3 protein. The data contain some 760,000 distinct CDR3 sequences, 20% to 25% of them singletons. These data were also filed under a second study, of T cells of mothers and their children.

Sequencing used blood. Source of these receptors: a boy between 10 and 17 years old in good health. The CDR3 runs from the conserved cysteine through the conserved F or W. D genes are given only for firm matches. Rows give clone size only sometimes, using once, few, many, or a class for an expanded clone.

d_gene,abundance,v_gene,j_gene,CDR3aa,CDR3nt
-,few,TRBV20-1,TRBJ2-5,CSALPGTRTQYF,TGCAGTGCCCTACCCGGCACCAGGACCCAGTACTTC
TRBD2,few,TRBV7-2,TRBJ2-4,CASSPSARGRLAGLAKNIQYF,TGTGCCAGCAGCCCGAGCGCCAGGGGTCGACTAGCGGGCCTGGCCAAAAACATTCAGTACTTC
-,-,TRBV4-1,TRBJ1-1,CASSQTDGLNTEAFF,TGCGCCAGCAGCCAGACGGACGGACTGAACACTGAAGCTTTCTTT
-,few,TRBV28,TRBJ2-5,CASSLEGQGETQYF,TGTGCCAGCAGTTTGGAGGGGCAGGGGGAGACCCAGTACTTC
-,few,TRBV5-6,TRBJ2-5,CASSYRLYGPQETQYF,TGTGCCAGCAGCTACCGCCTTTATGGACCCCAAGAGACCCAGTACTTC
-,-,TRBV4-3,TRBJ2-7,CASSPNWVGYNSYEQYF,TGCGCCAGCAGCCCCAATTGGGTAGGCTACAACTCCTACGAGCAGTACTTC
TRBD1,-,TRBV10-3,TRBJ2-3,CAISDPGQGGDTQYF,TGTGCCATCAGTGATCCGGGACAGGGAGGAGATACGCAGTATTTT
TRBD1,few,TRBV6-5,TRBJ2-1,CASSYSRTGNNEQFF,TGTGCCAGCAGTTACTCTAGGACAGGGAACAATGAGCAGTTCTTC
-,-,TRBV4-1,TRBJ2-7,CASSQAGISYEQYF,TGCGCCAGCAGCCAAGCAGGGATCTCCTACGAGCAGTACTTC
-,-,TRBV7-3,TRBJ1-1,CASSSPGRSMNTEAFF,TGTGCCAGCAGCTCCCCAGGACGGAGCATGAACACTGAAGCTTTCTTT
-,few,TRBV15,TRBJ2-6,CATGGSGLSGANVLTF,TGTGCCACCGGTGGGTCAGGGCTCTCTGGGGCCAACGTCCTGACTTTC
TRBD2,-,TRBV7-2,TRBJ2-1,CASSLAPSGVTYNEQFF,TGTGCCAGCAGCTTAGCGCCCAGCGGGGTTACCTACAATGAGCAGTTCTTC
-,few,TRBV9,TRBJ2-7,CASSVRAGAYEQYF,TGTGCCAGCAGCGTAAGGGCAGGGGCCTACGAGCAGTACTTC
TRBD2,few,TRBV6-1,TRBJ2-7,CASSFLAVDPYEQYF,TGTGCCAGCAGTTTCCTAGCGGTAGACCCCTACGAGCAGTACTTC
TRBD2,-,TRBV28,TRBJ2-7,CASTLPGLADYEQYF,TGTGCCAGCACCCTACCGGGACTAGCGGACTACGAGCAGTACTTC
TRBD2,-,TRBV5-1,TRBJ2-1,CASSRNERLAGNNEQFF,TGCGCCAGCAGCAGGAATGAGCGACTAGCGGGCAACAATGAGCAGTTCTTC
-,many,TRBV12-3/TRBV12-4,TRBJ1-1,CASSSLGNTEAFF,TGTGCCAGCAGTTCACTTGGGAACACTGAAGCTTTCTTT
-,-,TRBV4-1,TRBJ2-7,CASSQHDLSSYEQYF,TGCGCCAGCAGCCAACACGACTTGAGCTCCTACGAGCAGTACTTC
-,-,TRBV28,TRBJ2-1,CASSSDHLQYNEQFF,TGTGCCAGCAGCTCTGACCACCTCCAGTACAATGAGCAGTTCTTC
TRBD1,few,TRBV5-6,TRBJ2-1,CASSPERKDRRAYNEQFF,TGTGCCAGCAGCCCGGAGAGAAAGGACAGGCGAGCCTACAATGAGCAGTTCTTC
-,few,TRBV6-5,TRBJ1-1,CASSYSSRGNEAFF,TGTGCCAGCAGTTACTCGTCCAGGGGAAATGAAGCTTTCTTT
-,-,TRBV28,TRBJ2-5,CASSLDGYETQYF,TGTGCCAGCAGTTTAGACGGTTACGAGACCCAGTACTTC
-,-,TRBV6-5,TRBJ1-2,CASSYFGYYGYTF,TGTGCCAGCAGTTACTTTGGGTACTATGGCTACACCTTC
-,-,TRBV7-9,TRBJ1-1,CASSLAGGGYTEAFF,TGTGCCAGCAGCTTAGCAGGCGGGGGATACACTGAAGCTTTCTTT
TRBD2,-,TRBV7-9,TRBJ2-3,CASSVGGADTQYF,TGTGCCAGCAGCGTCGGGGGGGCGGATACGCAGTATTTT
-,-,TRBV7-9,TRBJ2-5,CASSRRLEETQYF,TGTGCCAGCAGCCGAAGACTAGAAGAGACCCAGTACTTC
-,-,TRBV27,TRBJ2-7,CASSALGGSYEQYF,TGTGCCAGCAGCGCATTGGGGGGCAGCTACGAGCAGTACTTC
-,few,TRBV29-1,TRBJ2-5,CSVEWDTTFF,TGCAGCGTTGAGTGGGACACCACCTTCTTC
TRBD2,once,TRBV24-1,TRBJ2-1,CATSDLRGGLGSNEQFF,TGTGCCACCAGTGATTTGCGGGGGGGGCTCGGGTCCAATGAGCAGTTCTTC
-,-,TRBV3-1,TRBJ1-4,CASSLTQSRNEKLFF,TGTGCCAGCAGCCTAACACAAAGCCGAAATGAAAAACTGTTTTTT
-,-,TRBV7-9,TRBJ2-5,CASSLPPQEYQETQYF,TGTGCCAGCAGCTTACCCCCTCAGGAATACCAAGAGACCCAGTACTTC
TRBD2,-,TRBV9,TRBJ2-1,CASSHSRYRAGGLDEQFF,TGTGCCAGCAGTCATAGTAGGTATCGAGCGGGGGGTCTCGATGAGCAGTTCTTC
TRBD1,many,TRBV12-3/TRBV12-4,TRBJ2-7,CASSFGTGEAYEQYF,TGTGCCAGCAGCTTCGGGACAGGGGAGGCCTACGAGCAGTACTTC
TRBD1,-,TRBV12-3/TRBV12-4,TRBJ1-4,CASTRLGQGNEKLFF,TGTGCCAGCACCCGTTTGGGACAGGGTAATGAAAAACTGTTTTTT
-,few,TRBV29-1,TRBJ2-3,CSVAWGAQYF,TGCAGCGTGGCTTGGGGCGCGCAGTATTTT
TRBD1,-,TRBV11-3,TRBJ2-5,CASRGQAGETQYF,TGTGCCAGCAGGGGACAGGCCGGAGAGACCCAGTACTTC
TRBD2,-,TRBV29-1,TRBJ2-3,CSVLNLAGAPRDTQYF,TGCAGCGTCTTGAATCTAGCGGGAGCGCCAAGGGATACGCAGTATTTT
-,few,TRBV20-1,TRBJ1-4,CSARNPQVTEKLFF,TGCAGTGCTAGGAACCCGCAGGTGACTGAAAAACTGTTTTTT
-,few,TRBV11-2,TRBJ2-1,CASSPEATPANEQFF,TGTGCCAGCAGCCCAGAGGCTACCCCGGCCAATGAGCAGTTCTTC
-,few,TRBV10-3,TRBJ2-2,CAISDWSGPNTGELFF,TGTGCCATCAGTGATTGGTCAGGACCGAACACCGGGGAGCTGTTTTTT
-,-,TRBV7-8,TRBJ1-1,CASSLRRQRSKTEAFF,TGTGCCAGCAGCCTAAGAAGACAACGCTCGAAGACTGAAGCTTTCTTT
TRBD1,-,TRBV5-1,TRBJ1-2,CASSFGGGSGYGYTF,TGCGCCAGCAGCTTTGGAGGGGGCTCGGGCTATGGCTACACCTTC
-,few,TRBV5-1,TRBJ2-2,CASSLTVETGELFF,TGCGCCAGCAGCTTGACAGTGGAAACCGGGGAGCTGTTTTTT
-,-,TRBV12-3/TRBV12-4,TRBJ1-2,CASSLGDPAGYTF,TGTGCCAGCAGTTTAGGGGATCCCGCGGGCTACACCTTC
-,-,TRBV2,TRBJ2-7,CASSEYFEQYF,TGTGCCAGCAGTGAATACTTCGAGCAGTACTTC
TRBD2,-,TRBV7-8,TRBJ2-1,CASSPSLAGGRREQFF,TGTGCCAGCAGCCCCTCCTTGGCGGGAGGGCGACGTGAGCAGTTCTTC
TRBD1,few,TRBV4-3,TRBJ1-5,CASSQGTGGRQPQHF,TGCGCCAGCAGCCAAGGGACAGGGGGCAGGCAGCCCCAGCATTTT
-,-,TRBV9,TRBJ2-6,CASSVATDPTSGANVLTF,TGTGCCAGCAGCGTAGCCACGGATCCAACCTCTGGGGCCAACGTCCTGACTTTC
-,many,TRBV3-1,TRBJ2-7,CASSQDRYEQYF,TGTGCCAGCAGCCAAGATAGGTACGAGCAGTACTTC
-,-,TRBV7-2,TRBJ2-6,CASSLEVARANVLTF,TGTGCCAGCAGCTTAGAGGTAGCACGGGCCAACGTCCTGACTTTC
TRBD1,few,TRBV28,TRBJ2-7,CASSPGTEAFYEQYF,TGTGCCAGCAGCCCCGGGACAGAAGCCTTCTACGAGCAGTACTTC
-,-,TRBV7-9,TRBJ2-4,CASSKTSLDIQYF,TGTGCCAGCAGCAAAACTAGCTTAGACATTCAGTACTTC
TRBD1,-,TRBV5-1,TRBJ2-7,CASSLAGQAVDKSYEQYF,TGCGCCAGCAGCTTGGCGGGACAGGCCGTGGATAAATCCTACGAGCAGTACTTC
TRBD2,few,TRBV28,TRBJ2-5,CASSLGAGVETQYF,TGTGCCAGCAGTTTAGGGGCGGGGGTAGAGACCCAGTACTTC
-,-,TRBV6-1,TRBJ2-7,CASSTEVSYEQYF,TGTGCCAGCAGTACTGAGGTCTCCTACGAGCAGTACTTC